These T cell receptor beta chains were read from a single sample in a study of blood T cell repertoires in COVID-19. Some clones are missing from TCRdb's copy, which holds only in-frame ones; the method was immunoSEQ multiplex PCR. The sample has 350,000 to 400,000 clones; approximately 90% are singletons. The sample comprised PBMCs or T cells enriched from blood (not recorded which). Receptors originate from a man aged 18-30 years who had recovered from COVID-19. Each CDR3 is given with its conserved first and last residue. The D gene is left open where the match is weak. The size of a clone is reported for some rows only, either as once, few or many, or as a class for expanded clones.

J gene,D gene,clone size,V gene,CDR3 DNA,CDR3 protein
TRBJ1-1,-,-,TRBV3-1/TRBV3-2,TGTGCCAGCAGCCTCGCCCTAGGTGAAGCTTTCTTT,CASSLALGEAFF
TRBJ2-1,TRBD2,-,TRBV15,TGTGCCACCAGCAGAGCTCGACTAGCGGGAACCGATGAGCAGTTCTTC,CATSRARLAGTDEQFF
TRBJ1-5,-,-,TRBV7-9,TGTGCCAGCAGCTTAGGCCCGGGGGGGGTCAATCAGCCCCAGCATTTT,CASSLGPGGVNQPQHF
TRBJ2-7,-,once,TRBV18,TGTGCCAGCTCACCTCCGGGACTCCTGGAGCAGTACTTC,CASSPPGLLEQYF
TRBJ1-1,-,-,TRBV2,TGTGCCAGCAGTGAAGAAGCTACGGTGAACACTGAAGCTTTCTTT,CASSEEATVNTEAFF
TRBJ2-1,-,-,TRBV10-3,TGTGCCATCAGCACCAGTCATGAGCAGTTCTTC,CAISTSHEQFF
TRBJ2-1,TRBD1,once,TRBV11-2,TGTGCCAGCAGCCCACGCAACCCGACAGGGATGAGTGAGCAGTTCTTC,CASSPRNPTGMSEQFF
TRBJ2-6,-,-,TRBV28,TGTGCCAGCAGTTTATCCGTGGGACGGACAGTGAGCTCTGGGGCCAACGTCCTGACTTTC,CASSLSVGRTVSSGANVLTF
TRBJ1-6,-,-,TRBV3-1/TRBV3-2,TGTGCCAGCAGCCAAGGGAGGCTAAGCTCCTATAATTCACCCCTCCACTTT,CASSQGRLSSYNSPLHF
TRBJ1-4,-,-,TRBV18,TGTGCCAGCTCACCACAGGAGAATGAAAAACTGTTTTTT,CASSPQENEKLFF
TRBJ1-1,-,-,TRBV24-1,TGTGCCACCAGAAACCGGGAGAACACTGAAGCTTTCTTT,CATRNRENTEAFF
TRBJ1-4,-,-,TRBV25-1,TGTGCCAGCAGTGATGGATGGGCAACTGAAAAACTGTTTTTT,CASSDGWATEKLFF
TRBJ1-4,TRBD1,-,TRBV9,TGTGCCAGCGGGGGGACAGGGCTTAATGAAAAACTGTTTTTT,CASGGTGLNEKLFF
TRBJ2-1,-,-,TRBV9,TGTGCCAGCAGCGCGGGTCTTTACAATGAGCAGTTCTTC,CASSAGLYNEQFF
TRBJ2-7,TRBD1,-,TRBV29-1,TGCAGCGTTGTATCGGGACAGTACTCCTACGAGCAGTACTTC,CSVVSGQYSYEQYF
TRBJ1-3,TRBD1,-,TRBV7-9,TGTGCCAGCAGTTCAGGGGGCGCATTGGGAAACACCATATATTTT,CASSSGGALGNTIYF
TRBJ2-2,TRBD2,-,TRBV7-3,TGTGCCAGCAGCTTAATCGGCGGGAGCGCGGTAGTCGGGGAGCTGTTTTTT,CASSLIGGSAVVGELFF
TRBJ2-5,TRBD1,once,TRBV7-9,TGTGCCAGCAGCTTTTGGACAGGGGTAGTTGGCGAGACCCAGTACTTC,CASSFWTGVVGETQYF
TRBJ2-7,-,-,TRBV4-1,TGCGCCAGCAGCCTTGACCACCAAACCGCGGGACTTATATACGAGCAGTACTTC,CASSLDHQTAGLIYEQYF
TRBJ1-1,-,-,TRBV7-9,TGTGCCAGCAGCCCTCAAAAAGGCACAGGGCTTGGGACTGAAGCTTTCTTT,CASSPQKGTGLGTEAFF
TRBJ2-1,TRBD2,-,TRBV5-1,TGCGCCAGCAGCTTGGTACTAGCGGGGAACAATGAGCAGTTCTTC,CASSLVLAGNNEQFF
TRBJ2-7,-,-,TRBV20-1,TGCAGTGCCAGTAATATGTTAGCGGTGGCCTCGGGGGCCTACGAGCAGTACTTC,CSASNMLAVASGAYEQYF
TRBJ2-5,TRBD2,-,TRBV28,TGTGCCAGCATCCCCCTGGCGGGAGCGGAGACCCAGTACTTC,CASIPLAGAETQYF
TRBJ2-1,TRBD2,-,TRBV6-5,TGTGCCAGCAGTTCCCTGACTAGCGGGGATGAGCAGTTCTTC,CASSSLTSGDEQFF
TRBJ2-6,TRBD1,-,TRBV2,TGTGCCAGCAGTCTCGCCGGGACAGGTATTTCCGGGGCCAACGTCCTGACTTTC,CASSLAGTGISGANVLTF
TRBJ2-3,TRBD2,-,TRBV11-2,TGTGCCAGCAGCTTAGGTACTAGCGGACTAAGCACAGATACGCAGTATTTT,CASSLGTSGLSTDTQYF
TRBJ2-4,-,-,TRBV18,TGTGCCAGCTCACCACAAAGAGGGTTGGCCAAAAACATTCAGTACTTC,CASSPQRGLAKNIQYF
TRBJ2-1,-,-,TRBV19,TGTGCCAGTAGCCGGGACTCCGAATCAGAGCAGTTCTTC,CASSRDSESEQFF
TRBJ2-7,-,-,TRBV2,TGTGCCAGCAGAGACAATACCTACGAGCAGTACTTC,CASRDNTYEQYF
TRBJ1-2,TRBD1,once,TRBV5-1,TGCGCCAGCAGCTTGGCCCAGGGGGCGGAAGGCTACACCTTC,CASSLAQGAEGYTF
TRBJ1-2,TRBD1,-,TRBV28,TGTGCCAGCAGTTTGATAACAGGGGGAAGCTATGGCTACACCTTC,CASSLITGGSYGYTF
TRBJ2-7,-,-,TRBV7-2,TGTGCCAGCAGCTTACCCGGACTGATCTACGAGCAGTACTTC,CASSLPGLIYEQYF
TRBJ1-5,-,-,TRBV18,TGTGCCAGCTCACCAGGGAGGTTGGGCAATCAGCCCCAGCATTTT,CASSPGRLGNQPQHF
TRBJ1-2,-,-,TRBV6-5,TGTGCCAGCAGTCTGGTGGCTGGGGCAGGGAGCTACACCTTC,CASSLVAGAGSYTF
TRBJ2-3,TRBD2,-,TRBV6-4,TGTGCCAGCAGTGAGGTAGCGGGAAGCACAGATACGCAGTATTTT,CASSEVAGSTDTQYF
TRBJ2-4,-,-,TRBV18,TGTGCCAGCTCAAATGGGCCATCCCTGGCCAAAAACATTCAGTACTTC,CASSNGPSLAKNIQYF
TRBJ2-3,-,-,TRBV5-1,TGCGCCAGCAGTACGGCGGCAAAGAGCACAGATACGCAGTATTTT,CASSTAAKSTDTQYF
TRBJ1-4,TRBD1,few,TRBV28,TGTGCCAGCATTTTAGGGGGCGCAACTAATGAAAAACTGTTTTTT,CASILGGATNEKLFF
TRBJ2-7,-,-,TRBV1,TGCACCAGCAGCCAAGGTTGTCTGGGGACAGGGGTTACCTACGAGCAGTACTTC,CTSSQGCLGTGVTYEQYF
TRBJ1-1,TRBD1,-,TRBV30,TGTGCCTGGAGGAGACAGGGTATGAACACTGAAGCTTTCTTT,CAWRRQGMNTEAFF
TRBJ1-1,-,once,TRBV5-1,TGCGCCAGCAGCTCCTCGGGAAGAAGGACTGAAGCTTTCTTT,CASSSSGRRTEAFF
TRBJ2-3,-,-,TRBV5-6,TGTGCCAGCAGCTCGGGGTTAGGGGATACGCAGTATTTT,CASSSGLGDTQYF
TRBJ2-1,TRBD2,-,TRBV10-2,TGCGCCAGCAGCGGACTAGCGGGTGACAATGAGCAGTTCTTC,CASSGLAGDNEQFF
TRBJ2-7,TRBD1,once,TRBV2,TGTGCCAGCCTTGTTGGGACAGGATCCTACGAGCAGTACTTC,CASLVGTGSYEQYF
TRBJ1-2,-,few,TRBV2,TGTGCCAGCAAATCGAGGGGGAACTATGGCTACACCTTC,CASKSRGNYGYTF
TRBJ2-1,TRBD2,-,TRBV4-3,TGCGCCAGCAGCCAACGGAGCTCGGCGGGAGGGTTATACAATGAGCAGTTCTTC,CASSQRSSAGGLYNEQFF
TRBJ2-7,-,-,TRBV19,TGTGCCAGTAGTAGCCTGGATACTACGTACTACGAGCAGTACTTC,CASSSLDTTYYEQYF
TRBJ1-1,-,-,TRBV7-2,TGTGCCAGCAGCTCGAGAAGGGGGAGCACTGAAGCTTTCTTT,CASSSRRGSTEAFF
TRBJ1-1,-,once,TRBV7-2,TGTGCCAGCAGCCCCCGAGGGGGGGGCATCACTGAAGCTTTCTTT,CASSPRGGGITEAFF
TRBJ2-2,TRBD2,-,TRBV7-9,TGTGCCAGCAGCTTCCGGACTAGCGACACCGGGGAGCTGTTTTTT,CASSFRTSDTGELFF
TRBJ1-6,-,once,TRBV12-3/TRBV12-4,TGTGCCAGCAGTCGAACAGGGAACCCACCCCTCCACTTT,CASSRTGNPPLHF
TRBJ1-1,-,-,TRBV6-6,TGTGCCAGCAGCAATAATCAGTTGAACACTGAAGCTTTCTTT,CASSNNQLNTEAFF
TRBJ2-7,TRBD2,once,TRBV3-1/TRBV3-2,TGTGCCAGCAGCCTTCTAGCGGGGTGGGAGCAGTACTTC,CASSLLAGWEQYF
TRBJ1-6,-,few,TRBV10-3,TGTGCCATCAGTGAGCGGGTTTCACCCCTCCACTTT,CAISERVSPLHF
TRBJ2-5,-,-,TRBV12-3/TRBV12-4,TGTGCCAGCAGTTTATGGGGGCGGACCCAGTACTTC,CASSLWGRTQYF
TRBJ2-3,-,-,TRBV2,TGTGCCAGCAGCGTGAACGAAGCCCCAGATACGCAGTATTTT,CASSVNEAPDTQYF